The T cell receptor beta chain described here comes from a study of T cell repertoires in cytomegalovirus infection. Study-level information: Both a matching HLA type and CMV infection were indicated by public TCR beta signatures. Findings and limits, study-wide: HLA-C-restricted TCR beta clonotypes specific for CMV led the ex vivo response. CMV carriers with the relevant HLA were identified by cumulative public TCR beta family frequency.

A few counts support this clonotype. The antigen is undetermined. TCRdb fed the reads into MiXCR, producing one record per CDR3 protein. The table lists approximately 590,000 distinct CDR3 sequences, just under 40% of them singletons. Germline V lookup: CDR1 MNHGY, CDR2 SAAAGT. The trim removed 7 bases at V and 8 bases at J, leaving 7 bases unmatched. This CDR3 is built from 15 residues. This clonotype was sampled from a human donor in good health (CMV status not recorded). Some clones in this sample may be carry-over from other donors' samples. The rearrangement joins TRBV6-8 to TRBJ2-1, with 14 positions matching TRBD2. The sample in question was cultured PBMCs, obtained from culture after CMV antigen stimulation. In DNA form, the CDR3 reads TGTGCCAGCAACGAGGGGACTAGCGGGAGTCATGAGCAGTTCTTC. This gives the protein CASNEGTSGSHEQFF.